This T cell receptor beta chain was sequenced in a study of CD8+ T cells in alopecia areata. RNA was extracted and reverse transcribed into cDNA as the sequencing template. Repertoires were generated with immunoSEQ multiplex PCR, while TCRdb's copy carries only in-frame clones and drops some. The data contain approximately 300,000 clones, roughly 64% of them singletons. General study findings and limits: Resident alphabeta T-cell populations of normal skin are likewise subject to sequencing in scalp samples. TCR sharing across patients was less clear than in mice, possibly HLA-related.

The germline V gene has CDR1 MGHRA and CDR2 YSYEKL. The CDR3 extends over 13 amino acids. The germline V and J ends were trimmed by 0 bases and 5 bases, with 7 bases remaining between them. The sample's treatment: oral pan-JAK inhibitor, 5-10 mg twice daily. Of note for this clone: What it binds is unknown. This specimen includes other DNA sequences encoding the same CDR3.

The rearrangement joins TRBV4-1 to TRBJ1-1; a possible D gene is TRBD1 (5 bases). This clonotype originated in a human donor with alopecia areata. The input for sequencing was CD4+ T cells sorted from blood, taken at week 24, from a patient treated with tofacitinib. The CDR3 DNA is TGCGCCAGCAGCCAAGATCGGGGGACTGAAGCTTTCTTT. This translates into CASSQDRGTEAFF.